This T cell receptor (beta chain) came from a study of blood T cell repertoires in COVID-19. Germline V CDR1 and CDR2: KGHSH, LQKENI. The V end was cut by 3 bases, the J end by 1 base, with 9 bases between. The CDR3 is 14 amino acids. Participant ages covered about 18 to 89 years across 20 to 25 US areas. Participants' own reports of clinical history determined their cohort assignment. Using immunoSEQ multiplex PCR, the repertoire was profiled, and TCRdb retains in-frame clones only, with some absent. The repertoire holds about 260,000 clones, with approximately 88% as singletons. The genes are TRBV18 and TRBJ1-1; tentative D call: TRBD1 (6 bases). The sequenced sample consisted of PBMCs or T cells enriched from blood (not recorded which). The sequence was collected from a middle-aged woman who had been exposed to COVID-19. CDR3 in amino acids: CASSPVRGNTEAFF. The CDR3 DNA reads as TGTGCCAGCTCACCTGTCAGGGGGAACACTGAAGCTTTCTTT. The whole variable domain, filled in from reference TRBV18 and TRBJ1-1, reads NAGVMQNPRHLVRRRGQEARLRCSPMKGHSHVYWYRQLPEEGLKFMVYLQKENIIDESGMPKERFSAEFPKEGPSILRIQQVVRGDSAAYFCASSPVRGNTEAFFGQGTRLTVV.